Here is one T cell receptor beta chain with its context. Its antigen remains unidentified. Trimming took 7 bases from V and 6 from J; bases not matched to a gene: 4. This CDR3 is 13 amino acids long. Per the germline V gene, CDR1 is LNHDA and CDR2 is SQIVND (reference sequence). The data derive from a study of T cell responses to AZD1222 COVID-19 vaccine. Study results and limitations: The sample set comprised mostly white British donors with more females, and clonal diversity was possibly underestimated.

The table came from immunoSEQ multiplex PCR; TCRdb's copy has only in-frame clones and leaves some out. The repertoire holds fewer than 150,000 clones, with approximately 90% as singletons. V and J are TRBV19 and TRBJ1-5, with 9 bases matching TRBD1. The clonotype was recovered from an adult who received the AZD1222 COVID-19 vaccine. The sample consisted of peripheral blood, taken 28 days after the second AZD1222 dose. The CDR3 nucleotides are TGTGCCAGTACAGGGACAGGGATTCAGCCCCAGCATTTT. This sequence encodes CASTGTGIQPQHF.